A single sample gave rise to the 15 T cell receptor beta chains below, sequenced in a study of T cell repertoires in cytomegalovirus infection. TCRdb processed the reads anew with MiXCR; each CDR3 protein has one entry. The sample lists 560,000 or so distinct CDR3 sequences, 16% occurring once. Sequences were obtained from CD8+ T cells from PBMCs. The receptors were gathered from a human donor in good health (CMV status not recorded). Some clones in this sample may be carry-over from other donors' samples.

In its sample, this clonotype was seen many times. This sequence joins TRBV28 and TRBJ2-7; 8 positions match TRBD1. This CDR3 region has 15 residues. Per germline, CDR1 MDHEN and CDR2 SYDVKM. V shed 6 bases, J shed 2 bases, and the junction held 9 bases outside the gene matches. The CDR3 loop reads CASSRDRLSPYEQYF. As DNA, the CDR3 is TGTGCCAGCAGCCGGGACAGGCTTTCCCCCTACGAGCAGTACTTC. Supplemented by reference TRBV28 and TRBJ2-7, the full variable domain reads DVKVTQSSRYLVKRTGEKVFLECVQDMDHENMFWYRQDPGLGLRLIYFSYDVKMKEKGDIPEGYSVSREKKERFSLILESASTNQTSMYLCASSRDRLSPYEQYFGPGTRLTVT.

This clonotype was seen more than once but under ten times. The J gene is TRBJ1-1, the V gene TRBV29-1, with D possibly matching TRBD1 (5 bases). V was pared by 4 bases and J by 0 bases, with 9 bases between. Germline V gene sequence: CDR1 SQVTM, CDR2 ANQGSEA. This CDR3 has 13 amino acids. Written as DNA, the CDR3 is TGCAGCGTTGTAGGGACGGTGAACACTGAAGCTTTCTTT. Its protein is CSVVGTVNTEAFF.

The J gene is TRBJ1-4, the V gene TRBV6-1, with TRBD1 identical over 7 bases. After removal of 2 bases from V and 5 bases from J, the junction contained 5 bases not matched to a gene. CDR3 length: 15 residues. The germline gives CDR1 MNHNS, CDR2 SASEGT. CDR3 sequence reads: CASSELDRRNEKLFF. DNA of the CDR3: TGTGCCAGCAGTGAATTGGACAGGCGCAATGAAAAACTGTTTTTT.

This clonotype showed up many times. The chain recombines TRBV11-1 with TRBJ2-7; D perhaps matches TRBD2 (5 bases). The ends were cut back, 4 bases at V and 2 bases at J, with 21 bases in the middle. This CDR3 is built from 17 residues. Germline lookup yields CDR1 SGHAT and CDR2 FQDESV (reference sequence). Here the CDR3 reads CASSSFGSRGGTYEQYF. In nucleotides, the CDR3 is TGTGCCAGCAGCTCCTTTGGGTCTCGAGGAGGAACCTACGAGCAGTACTTC.

This clonotype was found many times. The chain carries TRBV7-9 and TRBJ1-2; no definite D call. Germline CDR1 is SEHNR and CDR2 is FQNEAQ (reference sequence). V dropped 4 bases and J dropped 3 bases, with 3 bases sitting between them. CDR3 length equals 11 residues. The CDR3 reads CASSSDYGYTF. The CDR3 DNA follows: TGTGCCAGCAGCTCGGACTATGGCTACACCTTC.

This clonotype was recorded a few times. The chain couples TRBV5-1 to TRBJ1-5; 7 nucleotides align to TRBD1. J was trimmed by 0 bases and V by 0 bases; bases with no gene match: 3. Germline lookup yields CDR1 SGHRS and CDR2 YFSETQ. The CDR3 spans 16 residues. The CDR3: CASSLEGADSNQPQHF. The CDR3 DNA is TGCGCCAGCAGCTTGGAGGGGGCCGATAGCAATCAGCCCCAGCATTTT.

In nucleotides, the CDR3 is TGTGCCAGCAGCGACCGGTGGTCTGCGGGGGGAAACACCATATATTTT. Residues: CASSDRWSAGGNTIYF. This sequence joins TRBV11-2 and TRBJ1-3, with no clear D. Trimming left V 5 bases short and J 4 bases short, with 18 bases between. The CDR3 is 16 amino acids. Germline V gene sequence: CDR1 SGHAT, CDR2 FQNNGV.

This clonotype has ten or more counts. The chain uses TRBV28 and TRBJ1-5; D uncertain. The CDR3 is made up of 16 amino acids. The germline V gene encodes CDR1 MDHEN and CDR2 SYDVKM. Trimming shortened V by 4 bases and J by 0 bases, and 13 bases separated the two germline ends. The CDR3, as DNA: TGTGCCAGCAGTTCCTCGGCGGGATATAGCAATCAGCCCCAGCATTTT. Its translation is CASSSSAGYSNQPQHF.

This clonotype was observed a handful of times. This rearrangement joins TRBV24-1 to TRBJ2-3; possible D gene TRBD1, 6 bases. Germline loops: CDR1 KGHDR, CDR2 SFDVKD. The CDR3 runs to 15 residues. Trimming took off 5 bases at V and 2 bases at J, with 13 bases between the two ends. The CDR3: CATSAAQGDTDTQYF. In DNA, the CDR3 is TGTGCCACCAGTGCCGCACAGGGAGACACAGATACGCAGTATTTT.

As concerns this clonotype: A read error may be the cause here, since a much bigger clone is one base away. V usage is TRBV6-5 and J usage is TRBJ2-5; possibly TRBD2 for D (5 bases). CDR3 length: 14 residues. CDR1 is MNHEY, CDR2 SVGAGI, per germline. CDR3 in DNA: TGTGCCAGCAGTTACTCCGAGGGTCAAGAGTCCCAGTACTTC. Translating it yields CASSYSEGQESQYF.

Regarding this clonotype: A much larger clone lies a single base off, so this may be a read error. V and J are TRBV5-1 and TRBJ1-4; D is ambiguous. Germline V gives CDR1 SGHRS, CDR2 YFSETQ. The CDR3 sequence is 16 residues long. The CDR3 region has the DNA TGCGCCAACAGCTTGAAAGGCCCACCTTCCCATGAAAAACTGTTTTTT. Translation: CANSLKGPPSHEKLFF.

Only a few counts were recorded for this clonotype. The rearrangement links TRBV18 to TRBJ1-3; possibly TRBD1 for D (5 bases). Trimming cost V 0 bases and J 5 bases, with 8 bases left between them. Looked up from germline, CDR1 is KGHSH and CDR2 is LQKENI. This CDR3 region has 14 residues. The CDR3, as DNA: TGTGCCAGCTCACCACCGGACACACGAAACACCATATATTTT. Translating it yields CASSPPDTRNTIYF.

In its sample, this clonotype was seen many times. The J gene is TRBJ2-3, the V gene TRBV6-5; possibly TRBD1 for D (6 bases). The V end was cut by 2 bases, the J end by 7 bases, with 10 bases between. Germline assignment: CDR1 MNHEY and CDR2 SVGAGI. There are 13 residues in the CDR3. Here the CDR3 DNA reads TGTGCCAGCAGTTACAACGGACAGAATACGCAGTATTTT. Residues: CASSYNGQNTQYF.

The chain is built from TRBV4-1 and TRBJ1-2, with D unclear. Germline V gene data show CDR1 as MGHRA and CDR2 as YSYEKL. The length of the CDR3 is 13 residues. Trimming took off 1 base at V and 8 bases at J, with 11 bases between the two ends. In DNA form, the CDR3 reads TGCGCCAGCAGCCAAGTCAAGGTGGAGGGCTACACCTTC. Amino acids: CASSQVKVEGYTF.

This clonotype was seen repeatedly, ten times or more. The V call is TRBV14, the J call TRBJ2-1; D uncertain. CDR3 length equals 11 residues. CDR1 and CDR2 (germline): SGHDN, FVKESK. V was trimmed by 3 bases and J by 5 bases, leaving 2 bases between them. The CDR3 DNA reads as TGTGCCAGCAGCCATCACAATGAGCAGTTCTTC. Its protein is CASSHHNEQFF.